This T cell receptor (beta chain) was sequenced during a study of T cell changes during pregnancy in multiple sclerosis. Per the germline V gene, CDR1 is SGHVS and CDR2 is FQNEAQ. CDR3 size: 16 residues. The V gene end was trimmed by 3 bases and the J gene end by 2 bases; junction bases not matched to a gene: 8. The method was immunoSEQ multiplex PCR; TCRdb's version includes in-frame clones alone and lacks a portion of them. This table has tens of thousands of clones, around 93% appearing once. This receptor was taken from a female donor with multiple sclerosis, enrolled in a pregnancy study. The chain recombines TRBV7-8 with TRBJ2-3, with TRBD2 matching 7 bases. This material consisted of peripheral blood, taken in the first trimester of pregnancy. The CDR3 nucleotides read TGTGCCAGCAGCTTTCGACTAGCTGGATCCACAGATACGCAGTATTTT. Its translation: CASSFRLAGSTDTQYF.